The subject of this entry is one T cell receptor (beta chain). This sample is drawn from a study of cytomegalovirus exposure and HLA in healthy donors. Germline-derived CDR1 and CDR2 are SGDLS and YYNGEE. The CDR3 sequence is 12 residues long. The junction had 5 bases not matched to a gene; V was cut back by 4 bases and J by 8 bases. PCR amplification relied on 60 Vbeta primers (plus 13 Jbeta primers). Clones were read by immunoSEQ multiplex PCR, and TCRdb kept only the in-frame ones, dropping some. The sample is made up of around 140,000 clones, and the top ten hold 0.75% to 1% of it. Sequenced input: PBMCs. The source of this sequence is a male donor in good health and CMV-seronegative. V and J are TRBV9 and TRBJ1-2; 7 bases match TRBD1. The CDR3 region is CASSHDRAGYTF. CDR3 in DNA: TGTGCCAGCAGCCATGACAGGGCGGGCTACACCTTC. Based on the CDR3 plus reference TRBV9 and TRBJ1-2, the full variable domain is DSGVTQTPKHLITATGQRVTLRCSPRSGDLSVYWYQQSLDQGLQFLIQYYNGEERAKGNILERFSAQQFPDLHSELNLSSLELGDSALYFCASSHDRAGYTFGSGTRLTVV.